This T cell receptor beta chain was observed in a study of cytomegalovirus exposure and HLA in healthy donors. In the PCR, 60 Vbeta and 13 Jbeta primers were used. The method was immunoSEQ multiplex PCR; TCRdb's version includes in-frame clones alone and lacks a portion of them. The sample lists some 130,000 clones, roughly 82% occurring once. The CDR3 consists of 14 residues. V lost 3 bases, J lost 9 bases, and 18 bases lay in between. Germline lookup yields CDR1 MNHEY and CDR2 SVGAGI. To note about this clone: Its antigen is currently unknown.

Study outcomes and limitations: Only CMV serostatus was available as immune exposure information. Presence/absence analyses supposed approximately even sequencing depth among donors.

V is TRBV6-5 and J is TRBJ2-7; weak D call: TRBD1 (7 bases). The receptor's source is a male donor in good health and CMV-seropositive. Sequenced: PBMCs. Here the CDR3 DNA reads TGTGCCAGCAGTTATTCAGGGGGGAGCGACGGGCAGTACTTC. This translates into CASSYSGGSDGQYF.